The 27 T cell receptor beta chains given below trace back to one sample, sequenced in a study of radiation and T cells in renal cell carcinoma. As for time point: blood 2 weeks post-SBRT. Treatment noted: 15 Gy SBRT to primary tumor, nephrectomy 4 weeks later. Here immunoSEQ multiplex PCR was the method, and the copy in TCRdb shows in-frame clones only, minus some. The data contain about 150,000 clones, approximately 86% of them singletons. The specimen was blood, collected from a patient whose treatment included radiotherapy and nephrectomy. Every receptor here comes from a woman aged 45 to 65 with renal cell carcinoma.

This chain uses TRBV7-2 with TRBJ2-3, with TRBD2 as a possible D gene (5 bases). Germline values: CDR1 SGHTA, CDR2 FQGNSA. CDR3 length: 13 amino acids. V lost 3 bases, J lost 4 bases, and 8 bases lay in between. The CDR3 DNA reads TGTGCCAGCAGCTTGGAGAGGGCAGATACGCAGTATTTT. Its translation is CASSLERADTQYF.

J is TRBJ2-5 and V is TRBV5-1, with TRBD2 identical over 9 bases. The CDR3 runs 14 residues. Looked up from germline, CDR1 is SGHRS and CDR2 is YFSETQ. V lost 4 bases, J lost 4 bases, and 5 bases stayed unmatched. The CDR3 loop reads CASSGGGALETQYF. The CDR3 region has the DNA TGCGCCAGCAGCGGCGGGGGGGCATTAGAGACCCAGTACTTC.

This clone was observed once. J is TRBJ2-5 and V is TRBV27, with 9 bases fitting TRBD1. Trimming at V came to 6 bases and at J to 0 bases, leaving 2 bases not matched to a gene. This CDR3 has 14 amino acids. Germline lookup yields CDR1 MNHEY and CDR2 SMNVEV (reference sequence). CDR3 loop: CASSGTGYQETQYF. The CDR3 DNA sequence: TGTGCCAGCAGCGGGACAGGGTACCAAGAGACCCAGTACTTC.

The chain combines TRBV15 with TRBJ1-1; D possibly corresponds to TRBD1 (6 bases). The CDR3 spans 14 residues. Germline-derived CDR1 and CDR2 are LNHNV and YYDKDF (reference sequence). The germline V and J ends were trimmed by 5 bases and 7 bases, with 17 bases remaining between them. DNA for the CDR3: TGTGCCACCAGCGGAAGGACAGTCCAAAATGAAGCTTTCTTT. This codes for CATSGRTVQNEAFF.

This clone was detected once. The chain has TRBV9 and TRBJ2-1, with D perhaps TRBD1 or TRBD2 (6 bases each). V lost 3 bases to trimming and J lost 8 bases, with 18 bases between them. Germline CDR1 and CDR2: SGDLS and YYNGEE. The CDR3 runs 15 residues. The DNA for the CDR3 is TGTGCCAGCAGCGCAACAGGGACTGGAGCCGATGAGCAGTTCTTC. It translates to CASSATGTGADEQFF.

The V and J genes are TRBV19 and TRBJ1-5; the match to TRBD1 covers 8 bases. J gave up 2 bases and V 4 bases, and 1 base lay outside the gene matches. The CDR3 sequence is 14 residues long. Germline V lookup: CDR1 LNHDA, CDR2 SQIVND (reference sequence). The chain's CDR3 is CASSTTGGNQPQHF. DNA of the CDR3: TGTGCCAGTAGTACGACAGGGGGCAATCAGCCCCAGCATTTT.

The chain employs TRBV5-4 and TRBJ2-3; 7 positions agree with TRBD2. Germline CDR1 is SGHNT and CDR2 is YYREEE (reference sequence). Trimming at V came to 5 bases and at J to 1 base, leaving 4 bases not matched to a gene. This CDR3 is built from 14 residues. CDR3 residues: CASSLTSGTDTQYF. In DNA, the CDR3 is TGTGCCAGCAGTCTTACTAGCGGCACAGATACGCAGTATTTT.

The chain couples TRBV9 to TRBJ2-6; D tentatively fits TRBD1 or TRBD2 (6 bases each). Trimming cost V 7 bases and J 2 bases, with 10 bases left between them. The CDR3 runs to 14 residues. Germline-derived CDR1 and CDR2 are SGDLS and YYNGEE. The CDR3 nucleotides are TGTGCCAGCTCGGGGGCGCCTGGGGCCAACGTCCTGACTTTC. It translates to CASSGAPGANVLTF.

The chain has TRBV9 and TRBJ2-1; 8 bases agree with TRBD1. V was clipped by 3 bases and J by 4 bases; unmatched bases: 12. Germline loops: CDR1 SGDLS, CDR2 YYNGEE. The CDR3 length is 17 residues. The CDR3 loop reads CASSELKTGGTYNEQFF. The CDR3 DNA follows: TGTGCCAGCAGCGAATTAAAAACAGGGGGTACGTACAATGAGCAGTTCTTC.

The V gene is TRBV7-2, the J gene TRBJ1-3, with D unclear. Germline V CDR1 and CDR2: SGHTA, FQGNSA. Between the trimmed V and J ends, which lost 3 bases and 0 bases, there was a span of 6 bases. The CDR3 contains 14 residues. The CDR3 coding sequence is TGTGCCAGCAGCTTGAGCAGCTCTGGAAACACCATATATTTT. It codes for CASSLSSSGNTIYF.

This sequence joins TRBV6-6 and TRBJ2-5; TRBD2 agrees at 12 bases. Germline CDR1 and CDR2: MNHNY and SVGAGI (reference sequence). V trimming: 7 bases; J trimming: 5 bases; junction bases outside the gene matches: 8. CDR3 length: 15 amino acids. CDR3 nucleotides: TGTGCCAGCACGGTCGGACTAGCGGGGTTGGAGACCCAGTACTTC. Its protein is CASTVGLAGLETQYF.

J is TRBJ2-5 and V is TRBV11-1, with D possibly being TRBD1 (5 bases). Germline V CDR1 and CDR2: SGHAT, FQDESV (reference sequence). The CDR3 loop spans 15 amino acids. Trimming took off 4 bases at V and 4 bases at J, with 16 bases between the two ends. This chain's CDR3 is CASSSRQGVGETQYF. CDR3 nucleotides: TGTGCCAGCAGCTCCCGGCAGGGTGTTGGAGAGACCCAGTACTTC.

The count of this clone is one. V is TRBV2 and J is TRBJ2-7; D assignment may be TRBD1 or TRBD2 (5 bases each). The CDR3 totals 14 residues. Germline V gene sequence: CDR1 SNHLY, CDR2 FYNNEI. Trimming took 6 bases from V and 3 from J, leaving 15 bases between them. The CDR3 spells CASRWGKAIYEQYF. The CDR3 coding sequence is TGTGCCAGCAGGTGGGGGAAGGCTATCTACGAGCAGTACTTC. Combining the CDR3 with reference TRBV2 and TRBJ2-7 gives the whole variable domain EPEVTQTPSHQVTQMGQEVILRCVPISNHLYFYWYRQILGQKVEFLVSFYNNEISEKSEIFDDQFSVERPDGSNFTLKIRSTKLEDSAMYFCASRWGKAIYEQYFGPGTRLTVT.

The CDR3 is CASSITGTATDTQYF. The CDR3, as DNA: TGTGCCAGCAGCATAACCGGGACAGCAACAGATACGCAGTATTTT. The gene calls are TRBV7-9 and TRBJ2-3; 7 positions agree with TRBD1. The CDR3 loop spans 15 amino acids. From germline, CDR1 is SEHNR and CDR2 FQNEAQ (reference sequence). The V gene end was trimmed by 5 bases and the J gene end by 3 bases; junction bases not matched to a gene: 8.

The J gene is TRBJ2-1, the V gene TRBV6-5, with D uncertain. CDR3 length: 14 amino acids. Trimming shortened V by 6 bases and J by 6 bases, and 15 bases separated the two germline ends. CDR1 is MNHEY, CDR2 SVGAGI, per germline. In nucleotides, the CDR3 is TGTGCCAGCAGGAAGGGTCCGGGCACCAATGAGCAGTTCTTC. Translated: CASRKGPGTNEQFF.

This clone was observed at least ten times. CDR3 loop: CASSSSGGNSAFF. The CDR3 DNA sequence: TGTGCCAGCAGCTCCTCAGGGGGAAATTCGGCTTTCTTT. The V and J genes are TRBV11-3 and TRBJ1-1, with 7 nucleotides matching TRBD1. Germline V lookup: CDR1 SGHNT, CDR2 YENEEA. Trimming removed 4 bases from V and 11 bases from J; junction bases left unmatched: 10. The CDR3 runs 13 residues.

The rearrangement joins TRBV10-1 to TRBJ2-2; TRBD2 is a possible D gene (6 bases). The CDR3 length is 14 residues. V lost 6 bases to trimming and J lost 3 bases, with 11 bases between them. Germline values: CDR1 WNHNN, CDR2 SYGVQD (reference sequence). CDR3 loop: CASRLAVDTGELFF. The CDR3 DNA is TGCGCCAGCAGATTAGCGGTCGACACCGGGGAGCTGTTTTTT.

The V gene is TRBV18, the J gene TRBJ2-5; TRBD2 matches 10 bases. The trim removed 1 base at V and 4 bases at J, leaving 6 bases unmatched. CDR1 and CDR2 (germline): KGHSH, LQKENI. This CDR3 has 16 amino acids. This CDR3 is CASSPLSGGAGETQYF. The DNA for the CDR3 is TGTGCCAGCTCACCACTCAGCGGGGGGGCCGGAGAGACCCAGTACTTC.

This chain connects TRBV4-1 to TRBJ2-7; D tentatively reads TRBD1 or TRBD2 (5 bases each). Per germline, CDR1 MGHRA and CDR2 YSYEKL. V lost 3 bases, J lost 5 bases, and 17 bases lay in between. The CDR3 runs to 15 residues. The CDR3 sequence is CASSQYASRDDEQYF. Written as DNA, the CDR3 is TGCGCCAGCAGCCAGTACGCGTCTCGGGACGACGAGCAGTACTTC.

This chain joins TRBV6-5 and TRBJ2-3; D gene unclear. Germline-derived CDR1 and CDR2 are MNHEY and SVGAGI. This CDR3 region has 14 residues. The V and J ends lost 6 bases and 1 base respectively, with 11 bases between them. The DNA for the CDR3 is TGTGCCAGCAGGACCCCCCTGGGCACAGATACGCAGTATTTT. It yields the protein CASRTPLGTDTQYF.

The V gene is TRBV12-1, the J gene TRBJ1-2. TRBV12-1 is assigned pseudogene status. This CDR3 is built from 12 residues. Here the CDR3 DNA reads TGTGCCAGCAGCTTTTTTCCCGATGGCTACACCTTC. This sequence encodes CASSFFPDGYTF.

The CDR3 here is CASSLQGRVGPGELFF. In DNA form, the CDR3 reads TGTGCCAGCAGCTTACAGGGCCGGGTTGGGCCCGGGGAGCTGTTTTTT. J is TRBJ2-2 and V is TRBV5-5; tentatively, D is TRBD1 (6 bases). The CDR3 is 16 residues long. CDR1 is SGHKS, CDR2 YYEKEE, per germline (reference sequence). The V end was cut by 2 bases, the J end by 6 bases, with 17 bases between.

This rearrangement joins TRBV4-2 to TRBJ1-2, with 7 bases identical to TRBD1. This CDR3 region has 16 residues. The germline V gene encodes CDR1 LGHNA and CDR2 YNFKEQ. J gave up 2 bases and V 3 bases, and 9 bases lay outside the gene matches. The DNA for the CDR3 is TGTGCCAGCAGCCAGGCCCTCCTGGGACAGAACTATGGCTACACCTTC. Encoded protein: CASSQALLGQNYGYTF.

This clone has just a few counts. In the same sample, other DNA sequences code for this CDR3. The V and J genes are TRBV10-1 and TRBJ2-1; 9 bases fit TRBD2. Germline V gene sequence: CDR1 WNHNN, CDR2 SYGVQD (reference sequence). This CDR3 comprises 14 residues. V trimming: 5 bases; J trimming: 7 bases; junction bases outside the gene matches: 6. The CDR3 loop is CASSSSGGLNEQFF. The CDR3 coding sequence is TGCGCCAGCAGTTCGAGCGGGGGGCTTAATGAGCAGTTCTTC.

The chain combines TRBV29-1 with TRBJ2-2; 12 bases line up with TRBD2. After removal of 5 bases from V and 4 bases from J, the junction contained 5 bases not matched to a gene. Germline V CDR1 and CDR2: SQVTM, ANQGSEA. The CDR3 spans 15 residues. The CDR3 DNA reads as TGCAGCGTTCGGGCTAGCGGGGGGGTCACCGGGGAGCTGTTTTTT. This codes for CSVRASGGVTGELFF.

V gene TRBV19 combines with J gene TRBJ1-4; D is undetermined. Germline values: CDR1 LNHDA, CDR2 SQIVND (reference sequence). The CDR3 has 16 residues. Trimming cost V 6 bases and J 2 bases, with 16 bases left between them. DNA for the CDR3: TGTGCCAGTAGCCCTTTTCCCCAGTTGACTAATGAAAAACTGTTTTTT. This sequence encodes CASSPFPQLTNEKLFF.

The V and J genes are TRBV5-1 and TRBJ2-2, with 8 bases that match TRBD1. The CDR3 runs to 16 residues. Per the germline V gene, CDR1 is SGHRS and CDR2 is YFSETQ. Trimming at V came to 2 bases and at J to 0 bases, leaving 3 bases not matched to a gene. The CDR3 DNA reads TGCGCCAGCAGCTTATCAGGGGGCACGAACACCGGGGAGCTGTTTTTT. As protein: CASSLSGGTNTGELFF.